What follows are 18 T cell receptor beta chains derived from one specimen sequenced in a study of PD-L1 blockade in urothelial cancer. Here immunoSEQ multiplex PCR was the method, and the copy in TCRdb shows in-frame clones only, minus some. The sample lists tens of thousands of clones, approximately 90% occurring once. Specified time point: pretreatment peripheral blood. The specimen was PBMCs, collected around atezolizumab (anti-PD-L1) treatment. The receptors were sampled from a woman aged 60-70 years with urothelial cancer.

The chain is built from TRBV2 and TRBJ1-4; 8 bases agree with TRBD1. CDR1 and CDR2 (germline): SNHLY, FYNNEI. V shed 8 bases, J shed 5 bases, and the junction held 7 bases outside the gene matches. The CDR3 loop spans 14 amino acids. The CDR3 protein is CASSRTGTNEKLFF. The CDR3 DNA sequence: TGTGCCAGCTCACGGACAGGGACGAATGAAAAACTGTTTTTT.

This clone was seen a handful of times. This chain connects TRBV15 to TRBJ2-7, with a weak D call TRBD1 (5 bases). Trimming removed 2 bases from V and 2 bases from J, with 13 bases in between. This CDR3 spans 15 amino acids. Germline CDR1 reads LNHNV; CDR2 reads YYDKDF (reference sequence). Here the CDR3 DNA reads TGTGCCACCAGCAGAAAATTGACAGAAACCTACGAGCAGTACTTC. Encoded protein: CATSRKLTETYEQYF.

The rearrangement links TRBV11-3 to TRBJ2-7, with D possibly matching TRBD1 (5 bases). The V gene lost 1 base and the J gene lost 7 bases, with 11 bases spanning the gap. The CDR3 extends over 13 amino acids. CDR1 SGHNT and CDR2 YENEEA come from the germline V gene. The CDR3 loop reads CASSLVRAGEQYF. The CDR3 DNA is TGTGCCAGCAGCTTAGTCCGGGCAGGGGAGCAGTACTTC.

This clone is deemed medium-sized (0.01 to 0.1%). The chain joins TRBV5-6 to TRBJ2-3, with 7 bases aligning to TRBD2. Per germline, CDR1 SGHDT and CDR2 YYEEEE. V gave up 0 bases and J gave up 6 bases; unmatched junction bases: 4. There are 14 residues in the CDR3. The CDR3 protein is CASSLEAGVDTQYF. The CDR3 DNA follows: TGTGCCAGCAGCTTGGAGGCGGGGGTGGATACGCAGTATTTT.

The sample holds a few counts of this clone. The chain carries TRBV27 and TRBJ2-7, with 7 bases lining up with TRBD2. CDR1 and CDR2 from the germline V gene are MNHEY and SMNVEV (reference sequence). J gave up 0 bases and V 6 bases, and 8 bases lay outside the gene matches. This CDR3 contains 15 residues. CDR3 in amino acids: CASSETRDYSYEQYF. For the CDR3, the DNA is TGTGCCAGCAGCGAAACCCGGGACTACTCCTACGAGCAGTACTTC.

The CDR3 protein is CASSQRVGRHEAFF. The DNA for the CDR3 is TGCGCCAGCAGCCAAAGAGTAGGCAGACATGAAGCTTTCTTT. The chain recombines TRBV4-3 with TRBJ1-1; D ambiguous. Germline CDR1 LGHNA, CDR2 YSLEER. V was clipped by 2 bases and J by 7 bases, with 14 bases between them. The CDR3 extends over 14 amino acids.

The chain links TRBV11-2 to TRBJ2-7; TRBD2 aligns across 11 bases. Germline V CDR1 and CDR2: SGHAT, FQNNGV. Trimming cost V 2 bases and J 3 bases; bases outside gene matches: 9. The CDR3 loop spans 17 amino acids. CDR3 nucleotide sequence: TGTGCCAGCAGCTTACCCCTAGCGGGGGGCCTCGTCTACGAGCAGTACTTC. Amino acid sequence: CASSLPLAGGLVYEQYF.

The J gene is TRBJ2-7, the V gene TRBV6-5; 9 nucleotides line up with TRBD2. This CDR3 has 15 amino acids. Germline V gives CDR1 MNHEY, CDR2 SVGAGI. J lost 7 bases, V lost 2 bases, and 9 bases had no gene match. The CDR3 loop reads CASSYLGLAVEEQYF. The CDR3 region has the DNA TGTGCCAGCAGTTACCTGGGACTAGCTGTGGAGGAGCAGTACTTC.

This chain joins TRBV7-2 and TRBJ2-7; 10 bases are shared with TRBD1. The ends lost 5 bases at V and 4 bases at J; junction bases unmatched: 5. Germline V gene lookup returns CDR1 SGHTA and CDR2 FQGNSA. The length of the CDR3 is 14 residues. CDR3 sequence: CASSPGQGEYEQYF. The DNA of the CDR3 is TGTGCCAGCAGCCCAGGACAGGGGGAATACGAGCAGTACTTC.

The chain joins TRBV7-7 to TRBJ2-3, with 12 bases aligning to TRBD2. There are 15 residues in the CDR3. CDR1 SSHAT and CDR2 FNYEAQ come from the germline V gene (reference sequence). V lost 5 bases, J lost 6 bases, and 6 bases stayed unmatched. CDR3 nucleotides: TGTGCCAGCAGCCGGACTAGCGGGATAGGCGATACGCAGTATTTT. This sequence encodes CASSRTSGIGDTQYF. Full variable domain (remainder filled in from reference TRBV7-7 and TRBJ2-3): GAGVSQSPRYKVTKRGQDVTLRCDPISSHATLYWYQQALGQGPEFLTYFNYEAQPDKSGLPSDRFSAERPEGSISTLTIQRTEQRDSAMYRCASSRTSGIGDTQYFGPGTRLTVL.

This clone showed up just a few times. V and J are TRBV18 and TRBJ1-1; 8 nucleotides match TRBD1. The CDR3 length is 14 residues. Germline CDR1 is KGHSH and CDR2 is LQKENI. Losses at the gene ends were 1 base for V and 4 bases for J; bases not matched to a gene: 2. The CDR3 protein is CASSPLDRGTEAFF. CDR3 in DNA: TGTGCCAGCTCACCACTTGACAGGGGCACTGAAGCTTTCTTT.

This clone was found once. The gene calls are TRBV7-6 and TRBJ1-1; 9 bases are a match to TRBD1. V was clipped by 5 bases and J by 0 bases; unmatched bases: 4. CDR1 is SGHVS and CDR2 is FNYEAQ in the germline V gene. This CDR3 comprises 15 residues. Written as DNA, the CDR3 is TGTGCCAGCAGCGGACAGGGGCGGATGAACACTGAAGCTTTCTTT. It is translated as CASSGQGRMNTEAFF.

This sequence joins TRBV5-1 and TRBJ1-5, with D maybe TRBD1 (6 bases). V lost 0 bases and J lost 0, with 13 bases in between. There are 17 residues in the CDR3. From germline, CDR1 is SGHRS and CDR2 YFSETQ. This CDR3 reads CASSLVPGASSNQPQHF. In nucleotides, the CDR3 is TGCGCCAGCAGCTTGGTCCCAGGGGCAAGTAGCAATCAGCCCCAGCATTTT.

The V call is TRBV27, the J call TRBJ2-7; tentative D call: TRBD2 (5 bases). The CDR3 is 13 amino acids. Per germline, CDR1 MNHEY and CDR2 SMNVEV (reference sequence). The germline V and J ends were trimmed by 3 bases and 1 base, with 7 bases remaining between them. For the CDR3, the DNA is TGTGCCAGCAGTTTCGGCGGGTCCTACGAGCAGTACTTC. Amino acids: CASSFGGSYEQYF.

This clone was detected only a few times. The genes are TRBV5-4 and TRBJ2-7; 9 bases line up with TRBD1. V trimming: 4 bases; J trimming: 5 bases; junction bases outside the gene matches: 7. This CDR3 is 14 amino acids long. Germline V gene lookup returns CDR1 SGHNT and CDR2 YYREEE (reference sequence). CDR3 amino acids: CASSLDRGSHEQYF. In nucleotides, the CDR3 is TGTGCCAGCAGCCTAGACAGGGGGTCCCACGAGCAGTACTTC.

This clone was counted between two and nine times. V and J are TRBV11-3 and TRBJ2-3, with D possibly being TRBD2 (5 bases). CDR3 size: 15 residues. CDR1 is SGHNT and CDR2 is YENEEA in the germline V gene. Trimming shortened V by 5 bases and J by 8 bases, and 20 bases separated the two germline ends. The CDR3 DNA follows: TGTGCCAGCAGCCCCGCGGGCCCGCCTGGCGCTACGCAGTATTTT. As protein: CASSPAGPPGATQYF.

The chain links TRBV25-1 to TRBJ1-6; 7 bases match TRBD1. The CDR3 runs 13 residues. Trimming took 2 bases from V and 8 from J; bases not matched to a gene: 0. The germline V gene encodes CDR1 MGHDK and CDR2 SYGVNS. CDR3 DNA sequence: TGTGCCAGCAGTGAAACAGGGGATTCACCCCTCCACTTT. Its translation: CASSETGDSPLHF. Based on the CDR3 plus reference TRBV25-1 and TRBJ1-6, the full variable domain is EADIYQTPRYLVIGTGKKITLECSQTMGHDKMYWYQQDPGMELHLIHYSYGVNSTEKGDLSSESTVSRIRTEHFPLTLESARPSHTSQYLCASSETGDSPLHFGNGTRLTVT.

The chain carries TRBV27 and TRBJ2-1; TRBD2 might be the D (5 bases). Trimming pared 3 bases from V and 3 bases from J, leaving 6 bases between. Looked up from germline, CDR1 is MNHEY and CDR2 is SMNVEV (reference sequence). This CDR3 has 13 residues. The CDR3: CASSFGGYNEQFF. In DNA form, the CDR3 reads TGTGCCAGCAGTTTTGGAGGCTACAATGAGCAGTTCTTC.